Listed below are T cell receptor beta chains from one sample, sequenced in a study of blood T cell repertoires in COVID-19. Using immunoSEQ multiplex PCR, the repertoire was profiled, and TCRdb retains in-frame clones only, with some absent. The sample has roughly 400,000 clones; about 88% are singletons. Sequencing used PBMCs or T cells enriched from blood (not recorded which). Every receptor here comes from a woman under 30 who had been exposed to COVID-19. Each CDR3 is given with its conserved first and last residue. Each record gives: clone size, J gene, V gene, CDR3 protein. The size field is filled for only some rows; it gives once, few, many or a size class.

>NA|TRBJ1-6|TRBV19
CASRYGYQEGSPLHF
>NA|TRBJ2-3|TRBV7-3
CASSKRGSQRDTQYF
>NA|TRBJ2-2|TRBV4-3
CASSQGSGELFF
>NA|TRBJ1-6|TRBV2
CASSEGHLILSPLHF
>NA|TRBJ1-6|TRBV4-3
CASSQGSGTVNSPLHF
>NA|TRBJ1-2|TRBV7-2
CASSGQQGLFYGYTF
>NA|TRBJ2-1|TRBV7-8
CASRGQNSYNEQFF
>NA|TRBJ2-3|TRBV5-4
CASSLLSRDTQYF
>NA|TRBJ2-7|TRBV10-3
CAISGTGKWVMYEQYF
>NA|TRBJ1-6|TRBV4-3
CASSQEAGTNSPLHF
>NA|TRBJ2-7|TRBV6-5
CASSSNRGPEYYEQYF
>NA|TRBJ2-5|TRBV5-1
CASSQGNQETQYF
>NA|TRBJ1-5|TRBV29-1
CSVEEEGSNQPQHF
>NA|TRBJ2-5|TRBV9
CASSVDPSGAQETQYF
>NA|TRBJ2-3|TRBV7-2
CANRELTDTQYF
>NA|TRBJ2-5|TRBV5-1
CASSLTSGAPPQETQYF
>NA|TRBJ2-1|TRBV4-3
CASSQARGAYNEQFF
>few|TRBJ2-5|TRBV19
CASSITPQGMAQYF
>once|TRBJ2-7|TRBV5-1
CASSWGSGGRRDEQYF
>few|TRBJ2-1|TRBV18
CASSPDRGGEQFF
>few|TRBJ2-3|TRBV5-1
CASSLSLAGGKDTQYF
>NA|TRBJ2-7|TRBV4-1
CASSQDRVGYEQYF
>NA|TRBJ2-3|TRBV18
CASSPPRSAANTDTQYF
>NA|TRBJ2-1|TRBV7-6
CASNQFGGTSGVNEQFF
>NA|TRBJ1-1|TRBV6-6
CASSYSYVGAEAFF
>NA|TRBJ2-1|TRBV10-3
CAIRRPGGGHNEQFF
>NA|TRBJ1-2|TRBV6-1
CASSDYRGNYGYTF
>NA|TRBJ1-6|TRBV3-1/TRBV3-2
CASSRTGVVNSPLHF
>NA|TRBJ1-6|TRBV6-5
CASSYYGQGAFIPLHF
>NA|TRBJ2-3|TRBV30
CAWRHRDRVTDTQYF
>NA|TRBJ2-7|TRBV5-1
CASSLFAASGGYEQYF
>NA|TRBJ1-2|TRBV6-5
CASSLYSNYGYTF
>once|TRBJ2-7|TRBV2
CASGIYLGGKSVEQYF
>NA|TRBJ2-7|TRBV6-2/TRBV6-3
CASSYERQGPWEQYF
>once|TRBJ2-5|TRBV5-1
CASRHWRTGRSQETQYF
>once|TRBJ1-6|TRBV6-5
CASSRREAYNSPLHF
>NA|TRBJ2-3|TRBV28
CASSSRGGLATQYF
>NA|TRBJ1-5|TRBV28
CASSPGTGGWNQPQHF
>NA|TRBJ2-1|TRBV18
CASSRLGLAVDNEQFF
>NA|TRBJ2-1|TRBV15
CATSRGDRTGRHNEQFF
>NA|TRBJ1-1|TRBV19
CASSITGENTEAFF
>NA|TRBJ2-2|TRBV11-2
CASSYSTVNTGELFF
>NA|TRBJ1-2|TRBV9
CASSVGGQVNYGYTF
>NA|TRBJ2-7|TRBV10-3
CAITTGTSYEQYF
>NA|TRBJ2-7|TRBV3-1/TRBV3-2
CASSQDLAGGREQYF
>few|TRBJ2-7|TRBV29-1
CSVADRISSYEQYF
>NA|TRBJ2-7|TRBV28
CASEGGAVSSYEQYF
>NA|TRBJ2-1|TRBV28
CASRDREQFF
>NA|TRBJ2-6|TRBV7-9
CASSLLEGTGGFGANVLTF
>NA|TRBJ1-5|TRBV6-2/TRBV6-3
CASSRSWDSLVYSNQPQHF
>NA|TRBJ1-6|TRBV28
CASSHLGTGNNSPLHF
>NA|TRBJ2-1|TRBV28
CASSPPRYNEQFF
>NA|TRBJ2-7|TRBV5-1
CASSSGTPSYEQYF
>NA|TRBJ2-3|TRBV10-3
CAISDGDSATDTQYF
>NA|TRBJ1-5|TRBV15
CATSRDGVQPQHF
>NA|TRBJ1-2|TRBV5-6
CASSGIGFGGGGYTF
>NA|TRBJ2-5|TRBV11-2
CASSFLLTSGQETQYF
>NA|TRBJ1-1|TRBV19
CASNLLGQGQRTNTEAFF
>once|TRBJ2-3|TRBV28
CASSRTAWPGTDTQYF
>once|TRBJ2-7|TRBV5-5
CASSLVGAGYEQYF